These T cell receptor beta chains were read from a single sample in a study of T-cell memory formation after mild COVID-19. TCRdb independently ran MiXCR on the 5' RACE reads; one entry per CDR3 protein. Counted here are roughly 300,000 distinct CDR3 sequences, approximately 15% occurring once; the ten biggest clones make up about a fifth. Sequenced: PBMCs or a T cell subset sorted from them (not recorded which). Receptors originate from a man aged 18-30 years who had mild COVID-19 (a few samples of this study predate the infection). Cell type and time point are not known. Both conserved end residues are part of each CDR3.

V: TRBV12-3/TRBV12-4
J: TRBJ1-4
CDR3: CASSPRQGTEKLFF

V: TRBV6-5
J: TRBJ2-7
CDR3: CASSAGTGGSEQYF

V: TRBV20-1
J: TRBJ2-6
CDR3: CSAGTGPGANVLTF

V: TRBV5-1
J: TRBJ2-7
CDR3: CASSWAGTAEEQYF

V: TRBV28
J: TRBJ1-2
CDR3: CASSSKYYGYTF

V: TRBV3-1
J: TRBJ2-1
CDR3: CASSHPLGGGAVNEQFF

V: TRBV10-2
J: TRBJ2-7
CDR3: CASSVPGGLATLKQYF

V: TRBV4-2
J: TRBJ2-2
CDR3: CASSQVSAGELFF

V: TRBV28
J: TRBJ1-2
CDR3: CASSLDLYGYTF

V: TRBV5-1
J: TRBJ2-1
CDR3: CASSLGASGGTNEQFF

V: TRBV7-9
J: TRBJ1-5
CDR3: CASSLARGGSNQPQHF

V: TRBV7-9
J: TRBJ2-1
CDR3: CASSRRDGNYNEQFF

V: TRBV7-9
J: TRBJ1-3
CDR3: CASSLAQGGNTIYF

V: TRBV11-1
J: TRBJ2-5
CDR3: CASSPAGFGAETQYF

V: TRBV5-1
J: TRBJ2-1
CDR3: CASSLEGYEQFF

V: TRBV7-2
J: TRBJ1-4
CDR3: CASSLSGVLGEKLFF

V: TRBV5-6
J: TRBJ2-3
CDR3: CASSPYGDTQYF

V: TRBV6-5
J: TRBJ2-5
CDR3: CASRQGLAGETQYF

V: TRBV6-1
J: TRBJ1-4
CDR3: CASSEPAGAEKLFF

V: TRBV7-2
J: TRBJ1-6
CDR3: CASSLSSPLHF

V: TRBV5-6
J: TRBJ1-5
CDR3: CASSTRPDRAKPQHF

V: TRBV18
J: TRBJ1-2
CDR3: CASSTEISNYGYTF

V: TRBV5-6
J: TRBJ1-6
CDR3: CASSLMTTGSINSPLHF

V: TRBV6-2/TRBV6-3
J: TRBJ1-2
CDR3: CASSYAQARHYGYTF

V: TRBV11-1
J: TRBJ1-1
CDR3: CASSTSGASGAFF

V: TRBV12-3/TRBV12-4
J: TRBJ2-1
CDR3: CASSPPWDRLANEQFF

V: TRBV7-3
J: TRBJ2-2
CDR3: CASSLIGAGAGELFF

V: TRBV6-5
J: TRBJ1-2
CDR3: CASSYGTVWNYGYTF

V: TRBV5-8
J: TRBJ1-2
CDR3: CASSPRLDRGRVANYGYTF

V: TRBV12-3/TRBV12-4
J: TRBJ2-5
CDR3: CASSRTGTVIEETQYF

V: TRBV4-2
J: TRBJ1-2
CDR3: CASSQDPTGLDYGYTF

V: TRBV20-1
J: TRBJ2-1
CDR3: CSAPQPLEALNWGSYNEQFF

V: TRBV24-1
J: TRBJ2-3
CDR3: CATSWRGGTDTQYF

V: TRBV5-1
J: TRBJ1-2
CDR3: CASSLPGTGRGYTF

V: TRBV6-2/TRBV6-3
J: TRBJ2-3
CDR3: CASSSPGGGTDTQYF

V: TRBV9
J: TRBJ2-1
CDR3: CASSVEGTVNEQFF

V: TRBV6-2/TRBV6-3
J: TRBJ2-7
CDR3: CASSYARQGSEQYF

V: TRBV6-1
J: TRBJ1-1
CDR3: CASSAAGSNTEAFF

V: TRBV5-5
J: TRBJ2-1
CDR3: CASETSGQYNEQFF

V: TRBV3-1
J: TRBJ2-1
CDR3: CASTNRGSYNEQFF

V: TRBV10-3
J: TRBJ1-6
CDR3: CAISESRGLGNSPLHF

V: TRBV7-3
J: TRBJ2-2
CDR3: CASSSHTPRGDTGELFF

V: TRBV6-2/TRBV6-3
J: TRBJ1-5
CDR3: CASSETTYQPQHF

V: TRBV12-3/TRBV12-4
J: TRBJ2-7
CDR3: CASRGVDRVRSYEQYF

V: TRBV6-5
J: TRBJ2-5
CDR3: CASSGPGQGWLETQYF

V: TRBV6-1
J: TRBJ1-2
CDR3: CASDQSWTGYGYTF

V: TRBV4-3
J: TRBJ2-2
CDR3: CASSQLLTRGSSGELFF

V: TRBV28
J: TRBJ2-2
CDR3: CASSAAPGQGTGELFF

V: TRBV7-2
J: TRBJ2-2
CDR3: CASRGDLNTGELFF

V: TRBV7-9
J: TRBJ1-1
CDR3: CASSSRGTNTEAFF

V: TRBV20-1
J: TRBJ2-5
CDR3: CSVKPAGTQYF

V: TRBV9
J: TRBJ2-7
CDR3: CASSQTGEYEQYF

V: TRBV12-3/TRBV12-4
J: TRBJ1-1
CDR3: CASSPHRAGRTEAFF